Reported below is one T cell receptor beta chain. Germline-derived CDR1 and CDR2 are SGHRS and YFSETQ. CDR3 length: 13 amino acids. V gave up 2 bases and J gave up 4 bases; unmatched junction bases: 1. The source of the sample is a study of blood T cell repertoires in COVID-19. About the research overall: Material from acute and convalescent COVID-19 was sourced from the United States, Italy and Spain.

Method: immunoSEQ multiplex PCR; TCRdb's copy keeps in-frame clones and lacks some. The top ten clones hold around a third of a sample with about 130,000 clones, about four fifths of them seen once. J is TRBJ1-2 and V is TRBV5-1; TRBD1 aligns across 8 bases. The receptor comes from a man aged 40-55 years with active or convalescent COVID-19. Sequencing was done on a sample of peripheral blood. The CDR3 here is CASSFGTGYGYTF. CDR3 sequence (DNA): TGCGCCAGCAGCTTCGGGACAGGCTATGGCTACACCTTC.